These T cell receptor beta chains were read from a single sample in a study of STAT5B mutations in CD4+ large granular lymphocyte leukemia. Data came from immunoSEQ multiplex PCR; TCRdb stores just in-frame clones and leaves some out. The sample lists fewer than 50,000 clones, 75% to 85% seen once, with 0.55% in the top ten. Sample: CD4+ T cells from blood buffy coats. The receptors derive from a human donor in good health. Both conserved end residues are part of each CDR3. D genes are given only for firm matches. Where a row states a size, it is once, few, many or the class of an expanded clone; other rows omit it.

CDR3 protein: CASSASQDTQYF
CDR3 DNA: TGTGCCAGCAGCGCGTCACAAGATACGCAGTATTTT
clone size: few
J gene: TRBJ2-3
V gene: TRBV9
D gene: .

CDR3 protein: CASSSPRTGPNYGYTF
CDR3 DNA: TGTGCCAGCAGTTCCCCCCGGACAGGGCCTAACTATGGCTACACCTTC
clone size: .
J gene: TRBJ1-2
V gene: TRBV6-5
D gene: TRBD1

CDR3 protein: CASSMGAGQGNTEAFF
CDR3 DNA: TGTGCCAGCAGCATGGGTGCAGGGCAGGGTAACACTGAAGCTTTCTTT
clone size: .
J gene: TRBJ1-1
V gene: TRBV7-2
D gene: .

CDR3 protein: CASSIPPRLGYTF
CDR3 DNA: TGTGCCAGTAGTATCCCCCCGAGGTTGGGCTACACCTTC
clone size: .
J gene: TRBJ1-2
V gene: TRBV19
D gene: .

CDR3 protein: CASSLKGTGANVLTF
CDR3 DNA: TGTGCCAGCAGTTTAAAAGGGACTGGGGCCAACGTCCTGACTTTC
clone size: .
J gene: TRBJ2-6
V gene: TRBV27
D gene: .

CDR3 protein: CASSSGGTESTDTQYF
CDR3 DNA: TGTGCCAGCAGCTCGGGCGGAACAGAAAGCACAGATACGCAGTATTTT
clone size: .
J gene: TRBJ2-3
V gene: TRBV11-3
D gene: .

CDR3 protein: CASTSRGLAGGKDTQYF
CDR3 DNA: TGTGCCAGTACCTCCCGAGGACTAGCGGGAGGAAAAGATACGCAGTATTTT
clone size: .
J gene: TRBJ2-3
V gene: TRBV19
D gene: TRBD2

CDR3 protein: CASSQGLRLPEAFF
CDR3 DNA: TGCGCCAGCAGCCAAGGCCTGCGGTTGCCTGAAGCTTTCTTT
clone size: .
J gene: TRBJ1-1
V gene: TRBV4-1
D gene: .

CDR3 protein: CASSPRDTGNTEAFF
CDR3 DNA: TGTGCCAGCTCACCACGGGACACTGGGAACACTGAAGCTTTCTTT
clone size: .
J gene: TRBJ1-1
V gene: TRBV18
D gene: .

CDR3 protein: CASSPAGTSKYEQYF
CDR3 DNA: TGTGCCAGCAGCCCGGCCGGGACCAGCAAATACGAGCAGTACTTC
clone size: .
J gene: TRBJ2-7
V gene: TRBV5-4
D gene: .

CDR3 protein: CASSLAGGSEAFF
CDR3 DNA: TGTGCCAGCAGCTTGGCCGGGGGGTCTGAAGCTTTCTTT
clone size: few
J gene: TRBJ1-1
V gene: TRBV5-4
D gene: .

CDR3 protein: CASSSLAGSYNEQFF
CDR3 DNA: TGTGCCAGCAGCTCTCTAGCGGGATCTTACAATGAGCAGTTCTTC
clone size: .
J gene: TRBJ2-1
V gene: TRBV7-3
D gene: TRBD2

CDR3 protein: CASSQAHGGYYGYTF
CDR3 DNA: TGCGCCAGCAGCCAAGCGCATGGGGGGTACTATGGCTACACCTTC
clone size: .
J gene: TRBJ1-2
V gene: TRBV4-1
D gene: .

CDR3 protein: CASSAGQKNQPQHF
CDR3 DNA: TGTGCCAGCAGCGCGGGACAGAAAAATCAGCCCCAGCATTTT
clone size: .
J gene: TRBJ1-5
V gene: TRBV5-6
D gene: TRBD1

CDR3 protein: CASSHGTSGYNEQFF
CDR3 DNA: TGTGCCAGCAGTCACGGGACTAGCGGGTACAATGAGCAGTTCTTC
clone size: .
J gene: TRBJ2-1
V gene: TRBV6-5
D gene: TRBD2

CDR3 protein: CASSRGTVTDTQYF
CDR3 DNA: TGCGCCAGCAGCCGAGGGACTGTCACAGATACGCAGTATTTT
clone size: .
J gene: TRBJ2-3
V gene: TRBV4-1
D gene: .

CDR3 protein: CASSWGLGGTGELFF
CDR3 DNA: TGTGCCAGCAGCTGGGGACTAGGGGGTACCGGGGAGCTGTTTTTT
clone size: .
J gene: TRBJ2-2
V gene: TRBV7-2
D gene: TRBD2

CDR3 protein: CASRGRTGSLPQHF
CDR3 DNA: TGTGCCAGCAGGGGACGGACAGGGAGTTTGCCCCAGCATTTT
clone size: .
J gene: TRBJ1-5
V gene: TRBV6-5
D gene: TRBD1

CDR3 protein: CASRTSLQVEKLFF
CDR3 DNA: TGTGCCAGCAGAACCTCACTACAGGTCGAAAAACTGTTTTTT
clone size: few
J gene: TRBJ1-4
V gene: TRBV27
D gene: .

CDR3 protein: CASSLVGGYVADTQYF
CDR3 DNA: TGTGCCAGCAGCTTGGTTGGGGGATATGTTGCAGATACGCAGTATTTT
clone size: .
J gene: TRBJ2-3
V gene: TRBV5-6
D gene: .

CDR3 protein: CASSRLGYEQYF
CDR3 DNA: TGTGCCAGCAGCCGACTGGGCTACGAGCAGTACTTC
clone size: once
J gene: TRBJ2-7
V gene: TRBV7-2
D gene: .

CDR3 protein: CASSKGNRGPGEDEQYF
CDR3 DNA: TGTGCCAGCAGCAAAGGGAACAGGGGGCCGGGAGAGGACGAGCAGTACTTC
clone size: .
J gene: TRBJ2-7
V gene: TRBV21-1
D gene: .